Shown below are 21 T cell receptor beta chains from a single sample sequenced in a study of control samples from healthy donors and cancer patients. Assay: immunoSEQ multiplex PCR; the TCRdb copy retains only in-frame clones and omits some. The data contain approximately 210,000 clones, 91% of them singletons. The sample taken for sequencing was blood. Every receptor here comes from a man aged 25-45 years in good health.

The genes are TRBV27 and TRBJ2-7, with a possible D match to TRBD2 (6 bases). This CDR3 comprises 15 residues. CDR1 is MNHEY, CDR2 SMNVEV, per germline (reference sequence). The V end lost 2 bases, the J end lost 6 bases, and 17 bases lay between the germline ends. The CDR3 sequence: CASSLLVDGGSEQYF. CDR3 DNA sequence: TGTGCCAGCAGTTTACTGGTAGACGGGGGAAGCGAGCAGTACTTC.

The J gene is TRBJ2-7, the V gene TRBV7-2, with D maybe TRBD2 (6 bases). Germline CDR1 is SGHTA and CDR2 is FQGNSA. The length of the CDR3 is 14 residues. Trimming took off 8 bases at V and 3 bases at J, with 17 bases between the two ends. The CDR3: CASGGWTNYYEQYF. The CDR3 DNA is TGTGCCAGCGGGGGGTGGACAAATTACTACGAGCAGTACTTC.

CDR3 in amino acids: CASNRGGGYEQYF. The DNA of the CDR3 is TGTGCCAGCAACCGGGGGGGCGGGTACGAGCAGTACTTC. The J gene is TRBJ2-7, the V gene TRBV2, with TRBD2 matching over 8 bases. Germline lookup yields CDR1 SNHLY and CDR2 FYNNEI. This CDR3 contains 13 residues. J was trimmed by 4 bases and V by 7 bases; bases with no gene match: 6.

The V and J genes are TRBV3-1 (or the pseudogene TRBV3-2) and TRBJ1-2; maybe TRBD1 (5 bases). V was clipped by 0 bases and J by 8 bases, with 19 bases between them. The CDR3 length is 16 residues. The V gene's germline CDR1 is LGHDT and CDR2 YNNKEL (reference sequence). The DNA of the CDR3 is TGTGCCAGCAGCCAAGACTTGGGACCAACCAAGGGCGGCTACACCTTC. This encodes CASSQDLGPTKGGYTF.

This clone was counted a single time. The gene calls are TRBV12-5 and TRBJ1-6; a weak D match, TRBD1 (5 bases). The CDR3 has 15 amino acids. Germline CDR1 reads LGHNT; CDR2 reads FRNRAP. V shed 0 bases and J shed 11 bases, with 14 bases lying between them. The CDR3 DNA reads as TGTGCTAGTGGTTTGGTACAGGCAGGGCCGGCACCCCTCCACTTT. It encodes CASGLVQAGPAPLHF.

V gene TRBV15 combines with J gene TRBJ1-1, with a weak D call TRBD1 (6 bases). Germline assignment: CDR1 LNHNV and CDR2 YYDKDF (reference sequence). The CDR3 sequence is 16 residues long. Trimming shortened V by 0 bases and J by 0 bases, and 11 bases separated the two germline ends. The chain's CDR3 is CATSRDIWGLNTEAFF. In nucleotides, the CDR3 is TGTGCCACCAGCAGAGATATCTGGGGGCTGAACACTGAAGCTTTCTTT.

This clone was observed once. The V call is TRBV28, the J call TRBJ2-3; D might be TRBD1 or TRBD2, each matching 5 bases. The V gene lost 5 bases and the J gene lost 6 bases, with 18 bases spanning the gap. This CDR3 spans 15 amino acids. The germline CDR1 and CDR2 sequences are MDHEN and SYDVKM. This CDR3 reads CASSTPGPVADTQYF. The CDR3 coding sequence is TGTGCCAGCAGTACTCCGGGACCAGTGGCGGATACGCAGTATTTT.

The rearrangement uses TRBV5-4 and TRBJ2-2, with D perhaps TRBD2 (6 bases). The germline V gene encodes CDR1 SGHNT and CDR2 YYREEE (reference sequence). There are 16 residues in the CDR3. Trimming pared 5 bases from V and 0 bases from J, leaving 14 bases between. The CDR3, as DNA: TGTGCCAGCAGTCTTGGTCCGGGGGCGAACACCGGGGAGCTGTTTTTT. This sequence encodes CASSLGPGANTGELFF.

There are a few counts of this clone. The J gene is TRBJ2-2, the V gene TRBV6-4; TRBD2 agrees at 9 bases. CDR3 length: 16 residues. V trimming: 0 bases; J trimming: 6 bases; junction bases outside the gene matches: 5. Germline V lookup: CDR1 MRHNA, CDR2 SNTAGT. CDR3 DNA: TGTGCCAGCAGTGACTCGAAGCGGGGGGCCCCCGGGGAGCTGTTTTTT. Translated, it gives CASSDSKRGAPGELFF.

The chain joins TRBV15 to TRBJ1-6, with 8 bases that match TRBD1. Trimming removed 0 bases from V and 10 bases from J; junction bases left unmatched: 11. Germline V gene lookup returns CDR1 LNHNV and CDR2 YYDKDF (reference sequence). CDR3 length: 17 amino acids. CDR3 in DNA: TGTGCCACCAGCAGAGATTTCATCGTGACAGGGGACTCACCCCTCCACTTT. Translated, it gives CATSRDFIVTGDSPLHF.

The chain uses TRBV30 and TRBJ2-3; 9 positions match TRBD1. CDR1 is GTSNPN, CDR2 SVGIG, per germline (reference sequence). V gave up 2 bases and J gave up 6 bases; unmatched junction bases: 3. This CDR3 region has 13 residues. Here the CDR3 reads CAWSRTGADTQYF. CDR3 bases: TGTGCCTGGAGTCGGACAGGGGCGGATACGCAGTATTTT.

The rearrangement links TRBV5-4 to TRBJ2-1; D remains ambiguous. This CDR3 spans 16 amino acids. CDR1 is SGHNT and CDR2 is YYREEE in the germline V gene (reference sequence). V was clipped by 0 bases and J by 0 bases, with 10 bases between them. CDR3 amino acids: CASSLEGRSSYNEQFF. The CDR3 nucleotides read TGTGCCAGCAGCTTGGAAGGGCGGAGCTCCTACAATGAGCAGTTCTTC.

The CDR3 loop reads CASSQSYEQYF. The CDR3 DNA is TGTGCCAGCAGCCAAAGCTACGAGCAGTACTTC. V gene TRBV3-1 (or the pseudogene TRBV3-2) combines with J gene TRBJ2-7; D gene ambiguous. The CDR3 covers 11 residues. Between the trimmed V and J ends, which lost 2 bases and 3 bases, there was a span of 2 bases. Germline CDR1 LGHDT, CDR2 YNNKEL (reference sequence).

In DNA form, the CDR3 reads TGCGCCAGCAGCCAATCGACAGGGGGCGGTCAGCCCCAGCATTTT. It translates to CASSQSTGGGQPQHF. The gene calls are TRBV4-1 and TRBJ1-5; the match to TRBD1 covers 10 bases. CDR3 length equals 15 residues. Germline V gene data show CDR1 as MGHRA and CDR2 as YSYEKL. The junction had 4 bases not matched to a gene; V was cut back by 2 bases and J by 6 bases.

This clone has only one observation. The chain has TRBV19 and TRBJ1-1, with a tentative D call TRBD1 (5 bases). In germline, CDR1 is LNHDA, CDR2 SQIVND (reference sequence). This CDR3 has 15 residues. With 4 bases removed from V and 1 base from J, the gap between germline ends came to 13 bases. The CDR3 is CASSNAEGPNTEAFF. The CDR3 DNA reads TGTGCCAGTAGTAATGCGGAGGGGCCGAACACTGAAGCTTTCTTT.

The chain carries TRBV2 and TRBJ1-1; D perhaps matches TRBD1 (5 bases). Germline lookup yields CDR1 SNHLY and CDR2 FYNNEI. The CDR3 has 14 amino acids. The V end was cut by 7 bases, the J end by 7 bases, with 19 bases between. The CDR3 sequence is CASNFGGSMGEAFF. The CDR3 DNA reads as TGTGCCAGCAATTTTGGGGGGTCGATGGGTGAAGCTTTCTTT.

There are a few counts of this clone. The CDR3 spells CASTDRVGRGYTF. The CDR3 coding sequence is TGTGCCAGCACCGACAGGGTAGGTCGGGGCTACACCTTC. The chain links TRBV27 to TRBJ1-2, with TRBD1 identical over 7 bases. Trimming took 7 bases from V and 8 from J; bases not matched to a gene: 10. Germline V CDR1 and CDR2: MNHEY, SMNVEV (reference sequence). This CDR3 comprises 13 residues.

The chain joins TRBV18 to TRBJ1-3, with D perhaps TRBD1 (5 bases). Trimming took off 1 base at V and 0 bases at J, with 10 bases between the two ends. The CDR3 is made up of 16 amino acids. CDR1 is KGHSH and CDR2 is LQKENI in the germline V gene. The CDR3 sequence is CASSPRPGTSGNTIYF. CDR3 DNA sequence: TGTGCCAGCTCACCACGGCCCGGGACCTCTGGAAACACCATATATTTT.

This clone showed up just once. The chain links TRBV19 to TRBJ2-6; no definite D call. CDR3 size: 17 residues. From germline, CDR1 is LNHDA and CDR2 SQIVND (reference sequence). V lost 3 bases and J lost 1, with 13 bases in between. CDR3 protein: CASSIRAAPSGANVLTF. DNA for the CDR3: TGTGCCAGTAGTATCCGGGCCGCACCGTCTGGGGCCAACGTCCTGACTTTC.

The chain carries TRBV19 and TRBJ1-3, with D uncertain. Trimming stripped 3 bases from V and 6 bases from J, with 6 bases between. Per germline, CDR1 LNHDA and CDR2 SQIVND (reference sequence). The CDR3 has 12 residues. CDR3 nucleotide sequence: TGTGCCAGTAGTATGGTGGAAAACACCATATATTTT. This sequence encodes CASSMVENTIYF.

The CDR3, as DNA: TGTGCCAGCAGTCTCACAGCGGGCCCAACGGGGACCCAGTACTTC. Its translation is CASSLTAGPTGTQYF. This rearrangement joins TRBV5-6 to TRBJ2-5; possibly TRBD2 for D (6 bases). Trimming took off 5 bases at V and 7 bases at J, with 21 bases between the two ends. Germline V lookup: CDR1 SGHDT, CDR2 YYEEEE. CDR3 size: 15 residues.